This paragraph covers one T cell receptor (beta chain) sequence. The antigen is unknown. Since all of the isolated RNA was reverse transcribed, expressed TCRB transcripts were what got sequenced. TCRdb's copy holds only in-frame clones and misses some; the assay was immunoSEQ multiplex PCR. The top ten hold approximately 0.021% of the sample, which has 640,000 or so clones, under 15% seen once. The sample comes from a study of beta chain features in type 1 diabetes. Overall study results and limits: The influence of HLA type on TCRB rearrangement stayed undetermined. Insertions were fewer and deletions more numerous at VDJ junctions in type 1 diabetes patients. Shortening of TCRB CDR3s, moderate but significant, appeared in all four CD4+ subsets of Type 1 diabetes patients.

Sequenced input: naive CD4+ T cells from blood. The sequence derives from a man younger than 35 with type 1 diabetes.

This chain's CDR3 is CASRDAQGLTYNEQFF. The CDR3 nucleotides are TGTGCCAGCAGGGACGCACAGGGCCTAACATACAATGAGCAGTTCTTC. The chain carries TRBV2 and TRBJ2-1, with D perhaps TRBD1 (6 bases). The CDR3 has 16 residues. V dropped 6 bases and J dropped 4 bases, with 19 bases sitting between them. Germline lookup yields CDR1 SNHLY and CDR2 FYNNEI. Full variable domain (missing parts from reference TRBV2 and TRBJ2-1): EPEVTQTPSHQVTQMGQEVILRCVPISNHLYFYWYRQILGQKVEFLVSFYNNEISEKSEIFDDQFSVERPDGSNFTLKIRSTKLEDSAMYFCASRDAQGLTYNEQFFGPGTRLTVL.